Following are 27 T cell receptor beta chains from one sample sequenced in a study of CXCR3-negative and CXCR3-positive naive CD8 T cells. The authors made the TRB cDNA libraries by 5' RACE using UMI labels. Each CDR3 protein gets one entry in TCRdb, which reprocessed the 5' RACE reads and gives no DNA. The repertoire shows about 120,000 distinct CDR3 sequences; the top ten hold 0.45% to 0.6%. The sequencing input was naive CXCR3- CD8+ T cells from blood. The subset here: CD45RO-CCR7+CD27+CD95- naive CD8+ T cells lacking CXCR3 (TNR3-). All receptors come from a human donor in good health. Some clones in this sample may be carry-over from other donors' samples.

The J gene is TRBJ2-6, the V gene TRBV2. The V gene's germline CDR1 is SNHLY and CDR2 FYNNEI. CDR3 size: 18 residues. CDR3 amino acids: CASSEGVRTSSGANVLTF.

V gene TRBV7-9 combines with J gene TRBJ2-7. The CDR3 is 11 amino acids. Germline loops: CDR1 SEHNR, CDR2 FQNEAQ (reference sequence). This CDR3 is CASSAIGEQYF.

The V gene is TRBV19, the J gene TRBJ1-5. This CDR3 comprises 16 residues. CDR1 and CDR2 from the germline V gene are LNHDA and SQIVND (reference sequence). CDR3 loop: CASSIGPGGPNQPQHF. Full variable domain (missing parts from reference TRBV19 and TRBJ1-5): DGGITQSPKYLFRKEGQNVTLSCEQNLNHDAMYWYRQDPGQGLRLIYYSQIVNDFQKGDIAEGYSVSREKKESFPLTVTSAQKNPTAFYLCASSIGPGGPNQPQHFGDGTRLSIL.

This rearrangement joins TRBV12-3 or TRBV12-4 to TRBJ1-6. The CDR3 totals 20 residues. This chain's CDR3 is CASSANGPLNPSSYNSPLHF.

The chain is built from TRBV10-3 and TRBJ2-7; the D gene TCRdb calls, TRBD2, cannot be checked with no DNA. Germline V gene data show CDR1 as ENHRY and CDR2 as SYGVKD. The CDR3 covers 15 residues. CDR3 loop: CAISEGGRPLYEQYF.

The chain employs TRBV29-1 and TRBJ2-1; TCRdb proposes TRBD2, but this gene call is untestable without DNA. The CDR3 sequence is 12 residues long. Germline V gene data show CDR1 as SQVTM and CDR2 as ANQGSEA. CDR3 region: CGAPAGVNEQFF.

The chain combines TRBV12-3 or TRBV12-4 with TRBJ1-1. The CDR3 runs 13 residues. The CDR3 sequence: CASSFGIPHEAFF.

The chain has TRBV5-1 and TRBJ2-7; there is no DNA to check the TCRdb D call of TRBD1. The CDR3 consists of 12 residues. The germline V gene has CDR1 SGHRS and CDR2 YFSETQ. The CDR3 here is CASSSEGHLKDF.

The V and J genes are TRBV20-1 and TRBJ2-3; the D call from TCRdb, TRBD1, cannot be confirmed without DNA. This CDR3 has 13 residues. The germline V gene encodes CDR1 DFQATT and CDR2 SNEGSKA (reference sequence). The CDR3 sequence is CIPPGPLTDTQYF.

This chain connects TRBV28 to TRBJ2-7; TCRdb lists TRBD2, though no DNA is available to test this call. The CDR3 length is 17 residues. CDR1 MDHEN and CDR2 SYDVKM come from the germline V gene. The CDR3 spells CASSLFESTRGSYEQYF.

V usage is TRBV4-3 and J usage is TRBJ2-1; absent DNA, TCRdb's TRBD1 call cannot be checked. From germline, CDR1 is LGHNA and CDR2 YSLEER. The CDR3 contains 18 residues. CDR3 residues: CASSPPPEAELIRNEQFF.

CDR3 protein: CASSIGVPTPDETQYF. This chain links TRBV19 with TRBJ2-5. The CDR3 is 16 amino acids. In germline, CDR1 is LNHDA, CDR2 SQIVND (reference sequence).

This chain uses TRBV28 with TRBJ2-3; TCRdb indicates TRBD2, and absent DNA this call remains unverified. Germline CDR1 reads MDHEN; CDR2 reads SYDVKM. The CDR3 consists of 17 residues. This chain's CDR3 is CASSLGRLAGGTDTQYF.

This chain uses TRBV4-3 with TRBJ2-7; as DNA is missing, the TRBD1 call by TCRdb cannot be tested. The CDR3 sequence is 15 residues long. CDR1 LGHNA and CDR2 YSLEER come from the germline V gene. This CDR3 reads CASSQDRWTSYEQYF.

The rearrangement links TRBV28 to TRBJ1-1; TCRdb reports TRBD1, a call that lacks DNA to check it against. The germline V gene encodes CDR1 MDHEN and CDR2 SYDVKM. The CDR3 runs to 13 residues. The CDR3 here is CASSSRTGILAFF.

The chain has TRBV7-9 and TRBJ2-1. The CDR3 runs to 11 residues. CDR1 is SEHNR, CDR2 FQNEAQ, per germline (reference sequence). The CDR3 loop is CASSYAAEQFF. The entire variable domain, with the rest obtained from reference TRBV7-9 and TRBJ2-1, is as follows: DTGVSQNPRHKITKRGQNVTFRCDPISEHNRLYWYRQTLGQGPEFLTYFQNEAQLEKSRLLSDRFSAERPKGSFSTLEIQRTEQGDSAMYLCASSYAAEQFFGPGTRLTVL.

The V gene is TRBV27, the J gene TRBJ2-7; TCRdb returns TRBD1, unconfirmable since there is no DNA. This CDR3 is 13 amino acids long. CDR1 MNHEY and CDR2 SMNVEV come from the germline V gene (reference sequence). The CDR3 sequence is CASSYTGVGEQYF.

The chain couples TRBV7-2 to TRBJ2-7; with no DNA, the TCRdb D assignment of TRBD1 cannot be verified. Germline CDR1 reads SGHTA; CDR2 reads FQGNSA. This CDR3 is 15 amino acids long. The CDR3 sequence: CASSMTGESSYEQYF.

The V call is TRBV7-9, the J call TRBJ2-7; the TCRdb D gene call, TRBD2, has no DNA to confirm it. The CDR3 length is 17 residues. Per the germline V gene, CDR1 is SEHNR and CDR2 is FQNEAQ (reference sequence). CDR3 sequence: CASSLPRGLAGEFEQYF. Full variable domain (rest looked up from reference TRBV7-9 and TRBJ2-7): DTGVSQNPRHKITKRGQNVTFRCDPISEHNRLYWYRQTLGQGPEFLTYFQNEAQLEKSRLLSDRFSAERPKGSFSTLEIQRTEQGDSAMYLCASSLPRGLAGEFEQYFGPGTRLTVT.

The chain links TRBV11-2 to TRBJ1-6; TCRdb selects TRBD1, and the lack of DNA leaves this call unchecked. This CDR3 contains 16 residues. Germline values: CDR1 SGHAT, CDR2 FQNNGV. CDR3 region: CASSLGAGMYNSPLHF.

V is TRBV21-1 and J is TRBJ2-2; absent DNA, TCRdb's TRBD1 call cannot be checked. TRBV21-1 is a documented pseudogene. The CDR3 sequence is 11 residues long. The CDR3 protein is CASTPLQGLFF.

The genes are TRBV20-1 and TRBJ2-1; TCRdb's D gene call, TRBD1, goes unchecked for lack of DNA. The CDR3 contains 17 residues. Germline V CDR1 and CDR2: DFQATT, SNEGSKA (reference sequence). CDR3 residues: CSARVPLRASSYNEQFF.

The V gene is TRBV9, the J gene TRBJ1-1. The CDR3 is made up of 13 amino acids. The germline V gene encodes CDR1 SGDLS and CDR2 YYNGEE. This CDR3 reads CASSVGRNTEAFF.

The V call is TRBV19, the J call TRBJ2-1; with no DNA, the TCRdb D assignment of TRBD2 cannot be verified. Germline loops: CDR1 LNHDA, CDR2 SQIVND (reference sequence). The CDR3 spans 16 residues. Here the CDR3 reads CASSIGGASGMVILFF.

The V and J genes are TRBV7-9 and TRBJ2-7; absent DNA, TCRdb's TRBD1 call cannot be checked. The germline gives CDR1 SEHNR, CDR2 FQNEAQ (reference sequence). The CDR3 totals 16 residues. The CDR3 is CASSPPPRPGIYEQYF.

The genes are TRBV6-2 or TRBV6-3 and TRBJ2-2; the D call from TCRdb, TRBD2, cannot be confirmed without DNA. CDR3 length equals 17 residues. Per germline, CDR1 MNHEY and CDR2 SVGEGT. The CDR3 reads CASSYSDTGEDTGELFF.

The chain links TRBV20-1 to TRBJ1-6; TCRdb designates TRBD1, a call that cannot be tested without DNA. In germline, CDR1 is DFQATT, CDR2 SNEGSKA (reference sequence). The CDR3 spans 15 residues. The CDR3 sequence is CSARDNGARGSPLHF.